The subject of this entry is one T cell receptor (beta chain). Its antigen is not known. This sample stems from a study of T cells expressing NK-cell markers. Study at large: Sorted CD3+CD56-NKG2C+, CD3+CD56+NKG2C+ and CD3+CD56+NKG2C- T cells supplied the TCR beta repertoires. Study-level findings and limits: Among four donors, these clonotypes also ranked first in the CD3+CD56-NKG2C+ fraction. Top CD8+ clonotypes included the dominant CD3+CD56+NKG2C+ clonotypes in six donors.

UMIs accompanied the 5'RACE template switching by which TCR beta cDNA was made. No DNA is given; TCRdb re-called the 5' RACE reads and lists each CDR3 protein once. This sample's clone table lists about 160,000 distinct CDR3 sequences. The germline CDR1 and CDR2 sequences are MNHEY and SMNVEV (reference sequence). This CDR3 has 15 amino acids. The sequencing sample was made of blood T cells: a sorted CD56 or NKG2C T cell subset, CD4+ or CD8+ T cells, or bulk PBMC T cells (not recorded which). The clonotype originates from a man aged 18-75 years in good health. The V gene is TRBV27, the J gene TRBJ2-1; TCRdb's assignment of TRBD1 cannot be checked, as there is no DNA. The chain's CDR3 is CASCNRDISYNEQFF.